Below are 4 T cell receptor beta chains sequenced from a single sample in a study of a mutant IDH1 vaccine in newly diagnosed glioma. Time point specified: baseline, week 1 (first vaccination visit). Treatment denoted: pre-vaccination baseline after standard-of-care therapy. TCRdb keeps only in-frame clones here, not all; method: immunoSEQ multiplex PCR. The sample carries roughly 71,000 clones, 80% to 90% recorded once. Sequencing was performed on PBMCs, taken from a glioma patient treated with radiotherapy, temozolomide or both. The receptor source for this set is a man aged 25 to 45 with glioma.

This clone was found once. This CDR3 is CASSLAQRSYEQYF. The CDR3 nucleotides read TGTGCCAGCAGCTTGGCGCAGCGGTCCTACGAGCAGTACTTC. The V gene is TRBV11-2, the J gene TRBJ2-7; tentatively, D is TRBD2 (5 bases). Trimming removed 3 bases at V and 1 base at J, with 10 bases between. Germline V CDR1 and CDR2: SGHAT, FQNNGV. This CDR3 is built from 14 residues.

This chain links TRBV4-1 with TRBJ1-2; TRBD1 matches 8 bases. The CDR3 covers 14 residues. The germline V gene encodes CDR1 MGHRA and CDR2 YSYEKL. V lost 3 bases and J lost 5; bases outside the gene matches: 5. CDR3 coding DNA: TGCGCCAGCAGCCAGGTGGGACAGGAGTATGGCTACACCTTC. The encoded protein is CASSQVGQEYGYTF.

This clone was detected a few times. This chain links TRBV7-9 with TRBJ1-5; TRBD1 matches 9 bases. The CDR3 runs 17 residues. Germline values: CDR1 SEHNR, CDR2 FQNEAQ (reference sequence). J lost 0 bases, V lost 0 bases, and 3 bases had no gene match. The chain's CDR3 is CASSLAGTGNSNQPQHF. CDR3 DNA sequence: TGTGCCAGCAGCTTAGCAGGGACAGGGAATAGCAATCAGCCCCAGCATTTT.

CDR3: CASSPRKPDTDTQYF. The DNA for the CDR3 is TGTGCCAGCAGTCCACGGAAACCCGACACAGATACGCAGTATTTT. V and J are TRBV28 and TRBJ2-3; D gene unclear. This CDR3 spans 15 amino acids. Germline CDR1 reads MDHEN; CDR2 reads SYDVKM. Trimming left V 5 bases short and J 2 bases short, with 14 bases between. Complete variable domain (other parts from reference TRBV28 and TRBJ2-3): DVKVTQSSRYLVKRTGEKVFLECVQDMDHENMFWYRQDPGLGLRLIYFSYDVKMKEKGDIPEGYSVSREKKERFSLILESASTNQTSMYLCASSPRKPDTDTQYFGPGTRLTVL.